These T cell receptor beta chains were read from a single sample in a study of blood T cell repertoires in COVID-19. Sequencing was performed with immunoSEQ multiplex PCR; in TCRdb, only in-frame clones are kept and a portion is missing. The sample holds about 110,000 clones, 80% to 90% seen once. Material: peripheral blood. Receptors originate from a human donor in a cohort sampled during active COVID-19. Both conserved end residues are part of each CDR3. Each record gives: V gene, CDR3 length, CDR3 protein.

V: TRBV2
length: 13
CDR3: CASRRGGPREQYF

V: TRBV5-1
length: 13
CDR3: CASSSLGAREQFF

V: TRBV29-1
length: 10
CDR3: CSVEVVGYTF

V: TRBV5-1
length: 18
CDR3: CASSLEVLRGPYTGELFF

V: TRBV18
length: 15
CDR3: CASSARGSGNYGYTF

V: TRBV18
length: 12
CDR3: CASSTGGGEQFF

V: TRBV19
length: 14
CDR3: CASTREANYNEQFF

V: TRBV4-1
length: 13
CDR3: CASSRWDRGGYTF

V: TRBV2
length: 14
CDR3: CASSGTKSTGELFF

V: TRBV10-3
length: 14
CDR3: CAISGQLLSYEQYF

V: TRBV30
length: 12
CDR3: CAWSPQRNEQFF

V: TRBV27
length: 17
CDR3: CASRSLTSGRLTDTQYF

V: TRBV9
length: 13
CDR3: CASSVVGANEQFF

V: TRBV7-2
length: 15
CDR3: CASSLLLVNTGELFF

V: TRBV13
length: 17
CDR3: CASSLQASGGGRGEQFF

V: TRBV4-2
length: 17
CDR3: CASSQPPGLAGTDTQYF

V: TRBV27
length: 13
CDR3: CASSWDSAYGYTF

V: TRBV7-9
length: 14
CDR3: CASSLGPRNYGYTF

V: TRBV6-1
length: 13
CDR3: CASSDYQGYEQYF

V: TRBV5-1
length: 15
CDR3: CASSTNSGTYNEQFF

V: TRBV9
length: 14
CDR3: CASSGPGSPYEQYF

V: TRBV9
length: 14
CDR3: CASSATGVSEKLFF

V: TRBV19
length: 16
CDR3: CASSIDGEGVLNEQFF

V: TRBV7-2
length: 14
CDR3: CASSLADRGLGYTF

V: TRBV5-5
length: 15
CDR3: CASSYRLAGGYEQFF

V: TRBV4-1
length: 16
CDR3: CASSHPTSGRTDTQYF

V: TRBV4-1
length: 19
CDR3: CASSQPAGQGIISGGKLFF

V: TRBV5-4
length: 14
CDR3: CASRSGGRNTEAFF

V: TRBV7-9
length: 18
CDR3: CASSPLDRGGLFTDEQFF

V: TRBV2
length: 14
CDR3: CASGTDRSNQPQHF

V: TRBV15
length: 19
CDR3: CATSRDRSSGSALQETQYF

V: TRBV19
length: 16
CDR3: CASSIVRGAGANVLTF

V: TRBV2
length: 13
CDR3: CASRDRADTEAFF

V: TRBV5-1
length: 14
CDR3: CASSLGQNYNEQFF

V: TRBV10-2
length: 12
CDR3: CATADRLAPQHF

V: TRBV7-9
length: 17
CDR3: CASSPPRQQSSYNEQFF

V: TRBV19
length: 16
CDR3: CASSKQPGLVADTQYF

V: TRBV10-1
length: 15
CDR3: CASSGGTALGETQYF

V: TRBV30
length: 14
CDR3: CAWSSGLLNTEAFF

V: TRBV5-1
length: 16
CDR3: CASSIRLAGSTDTQYF

V: TRBV5-1
length: 18
CDR3: CASSLSGLAGGGGDEQFF

V: TRBV7-8
length: 16
CDR3: CASSLVGRRGRTEAFF

V: TRBV24-1
length: 11
CDR3: CATHSGNEQFF

V: TRBV5-1
length: 13
CDR3: CASSLAVNTEAFF

V: TRBV6-1
length: 19
CDR3: CASSEEERLAGGFYNEQFF

V: TRBV24-1
length: 12
CDR3: CATNRVTGELFF

V: TRBV5-1
length: 13
CDR3: CASSLAPSTEAFF

V: TRBV24-1
length: 19
CDR3: CATSERDREKLPGANVLTF

V: TRBV11-2
length: 14
CDR3: CASSSQSGADTQYF

V: TRBV29-1
length: 12
CDR3: CSVATGVPEAFF

V: TRBV28
length: 15
CDR3: CASSTANDSNQPQHF

V: TRBV19
length: 16
CDR3: CASTHLTQGATDTQYF